These 23 T cell receptor beta chains share one sample of origin, sequenced in a study of CD8 T cells in ankylosing spondylitis. Notes on the study in general: There was a TCR beta motif, made of several highly homologous variants, that appeared characteristic of ankylosing spondylitis blood.

Their antigen targets remain unknown. One entry per CDR3 protein, called by TCRdb with MiXCR from the 5' RACE reads. The sample carries a few hundred thousand distinct CDR3 sequences, approximately 7.4% recorded once. Sequenced: blood, either unsorted or a sorted T cell fraction (not recorded which). The receptors here all came from a male donor with ankylosing spondylitis.

This clonotype was recorded many times. This chain uses TRBV4-3 with TRBJ2-7; 7 nucleotides agree with TRBD2. Germline V gene sequence: CDR1 LGHNA, CDR2 YSLEER. The CDR3 runs 14 residues. J lost 2 bases, V lost 4 bases, and 5 bases had no gene match. CDR3 sequence (DNA): TGCGCCAGCAGCCCGGGGGGTTTCACCTACGAGCAGTACTTC. Amino acid sequence: CASSPGGFTYEQYF.

This clonotype was observed many times. The rearrangement joins TRBV10-1 to TRBJ2-7; D call uncertain. V shed 3 bases and J shed 7 bases, with 7 bases lying between them. The CDR3 extends over 11 amino acids. CDR1 and CDR2 from the germline V gene are WNHNN and SYGVQD (reference sequence). CDR3 coding DNA: TGCGCCAGCAGTGACGAGAGAGAGCAGTACTTC. It codes for CASSDEREQYF.

This clonotype has ten or more counts. This chain uses TRBV7-9 with TRBJ1-6; 10 bases align to TRBD1. V lost 11 bases to trimming and J lost 8 bases; unmatched junction nucleotides: 6. The CDR3 spans 13 residues. Germline V CDR1 and CDR2: SEHNR, FQNEAQ (reference sequence). The CDR3 spells CAGQGVIDSPLHF. CDR3 DNA sequence: TGTGCCGGACAGGGGGTAATCGATTCACCCCTCCACTTT.

At least ten counts were recorded for this clonotype. The chain uses TRBV29-1 and TRBJ2-7; TRBD1 aligns across 7 bases. The length of the CDR3 is 12 residues. Germline values: CDR1 SQVTM, CDR2 ANQGSEA. Trimming took 7 bases from V and 1 from J; bases not matched to a gene: 4. The chain's CDR3 is CSAVGQSYEQYF. In nucleotides, the CDR3 is TGCAGCGCTGTGGGACAGTCCTACGAGCAGTACTTC.

In this sample, this clonotype turned up a few times. The V and J genes are TRBV6-5 and TRBJ1-5, with D unclear. This CDR3 comprises 15 residues. In germline, CDR1 is MNHEY, CDR2 SVGAGI. The germline V and J ends were trimmed by 0 bases and 1 base, with 7 bases remaining between them. CDR3 residues: CASSYSPRSNQPQHF. The CDR3 nucleotides read TGTGCCAGCAGTTACTCCCCTAGAAGCAATCAGCCCCAGCATTTT.

This clonotype has a count of ten or more. This chain joins TRBV6-2 or TRBV6-3 and TRBJ2-7, with 11 bases lining up with TRBD2. CDR3 length: 15 residues. Germline V gene lookup returns CDR1 MNHEY and CDR2 SVGEGT. V lost 7 bases, J lost 5 bases, and 10 bases stayed unmatched. The CDR3 region is CASTHRTSGLNEQYF. The CDR3 DNA reads TGTGCCAGCACTCATAGGACTAGCGGGCTCAACGAGCAGTACTTC.

This clonotype was picked up many times. The chain joins TRBV5-1 to TRBJ1-1; D may be TRBD1 (6 bases). The ends were cut back, 0 bases at V and 5 bases at J, with 17 bases in the middle. CDR1 and CDR2 from the germline V gene are SGHRS and YFSETQ. This CDR3 contains 16 residues. CDR3 nucleotides: TGCGCCAGCAGCTTGGCGGGTTTGGGGGGCAGAACTGAAGCTTTCTTT. Residues: CASSLAGLGGRTEAFF. Filled out from reference TRBV5-1 and TRBJ1-1, the complete variable domain reads KAGVTQTPRYLIKTRGQQVTLSCSPISGHRSVSWYQQTPGQGLQFLFEYFSETQRNKGNFPGRFSGRQFSNSRSEMNVSTLELGDSALYLCASSLAGLGGRTEAFFGQGTRLTVV.

This clonotype was seen a handful of times. The chain combines TRBV7-8 with TRBJ2-1; TRBD2 matches at 7 bases. With 3 bases clipped from V and 3 bases from J, the junction kept 11 bases outside the gene matches. CDR1 SGHVS and CDR2 FQNEAQ come from the germline V gene. CDR3 length equals 17 residues. DNA of the CDR3: TGTGCCAGCAGCTTCTTTGTCCGGGACTACAACTACAATGAGCAGTTCTTC. It codes for CASSFFVRDYNYNEQFF.

This clonotype showed up just a few times. V usage is TRBV6-2 or TRBV6-3 and J usage is TRBJ2-5, with D maybe TRBD1 (6 bases). V gave up 3 bases and J gave up 2 bases, with 16 bases separating them. Germline CDR1 reads MNHEY; CDR2 reads SVGEGT. This CDR3 is 16 amino acids long. CDR3 DNA: TGTGCCAGCAGTTATACAAGGACAGAGATGCAAGAGACCCAGTACTTC. Amino acid sequence: CASSYTRTEMQETQYF.

This clonotype was seen many times. The gene calls are TRBV7-9 and TRBJ1-2; D is possibly TRBD1 (5 bases). Per germline, CDR1 SEHNR and CDR2 FQNEAQ (reference sequence). The V end lost 1 base, the J end lost 0 bases, and 6 bases lay between the germline ends. There are 14 residues in the CDR3. The CDR3 coding sequence is TGTGCCAGCAGCTTAGGACAGTCTAACTATGGCTACACCTTC. This codes for CASSLGQSNYGYTF.

Points on this clonotype: Just one base apart from a much larger clone, this may be a read error. This rearrangement joins TRBV18 to TRBJ2-1, with 11 positions matching TRBD2. The germline gives CDR1 KGHSH, CDR2 LQKENI. The CDR3 totals 16 residues. The CDR3 reads CASSPGTSGNYNEQSF. The CDR3 bases are TGTGCCAGCTCACCTGGGACTAGCGGCAATTACAATGAGCAGTCCTTC.

This clonotype was recorded at least ten times. V gene TRBV7-9 combines with J gene TRBJ2-3; 8 nucleotides line up with TRBD2. The CDR3 runs 16 residues. Germline V gene data show CDR1 as SEHNR and CDR2 as FQNEAQ (reference sequence). The trim removed 4 bases at V and 1 base at J, leaving 7 bases unmatched. In nucleotides, the CDR3 is TGTGCCAGCAGCTCCCGGACTAGCTTGGGCACAGATACGCAGTATTTT. This sequence encodes CASSSRTSLGTDTQYF.

This clonotype appeared many times. V gene TRBV9 combines with J gene TRBJ1-2; the match to TRBD1 covers 9 bases. V was pared by 0 bases and J by 4 bases, with 1 base of the junction left unmatched. Germline V gives CDR1 SGDLS, CDR2 YYNGEE. The CDR3 has 14 amino acids. DNA of the CDR3: TGTGCCAGCAGCGTAGGACAGGGGGTCTATGGCTACACCTTC. Its translation is CASSVGQGVYGYTF. The complete variable domain, with remaining parts taken from reference TRBV9 and TRBJ1-2, reads DSGVTQTPKHLITATGQRVTLRCSPRSGDLSVYWYQQSLDQGLQFLIQYYNGEERAKGNILERFSAQQFPDLHSELNLSSLELGDSALYFCASSVGQGVYGYTFGSGTRLTVV.

This clonotype was recorded at least ten times. The CDR3 DNA is TGTGCCAGCAGTTGGTGGCGGGAGGGCAGCTCCTACAATGAGCAGTTCTTC. It yields the protein CASSWWREGSSYNEQFF. The chain combines TRBV28 with TRBJ2-1; 9 nucleotides agree with TRBD2. Trimming at V came to 4 bases and at J to 0 bases, leaving 7 bases not matched to a gene. The CDR3 consists of 17 residues. Germline V gives CDR1 MDHEN, CDR2 SYDVKM.

For the CDR3, the DNA is TGTGCCAGCAGTTGGGCGGGGGACACAGATACGCAGTATTTT. This sequence encodes CASSWAGDTDTQYF. The chain is built from TRBV12-3 or TRBV12-4 and TRBJ2-3; 7 bases are a match to TRBD2. Trimming took 4 bases from V and 2 from J; bases not matched to a gene: 3. The CDR3 has 14 residues.

This clonotype was seen a few times. The chain employs TRBV24-1 and TRBJ1-2; the D is unclear. The germline CDR1 and CDR2 sequences are KGHDR and SFDVKD. Trimming stripped 2 bases from V and 0 bases from J, with 12 bases between. CDR3 length: 16 amino acids. The CDR3 nucleotides are TGTGCCACCAGTGATTCGGGGTGGACTGCTAACTATGGCTACACCTTC. Protein: CATSDSGWTANYGYTF.

This clonotype was counted ten times or more. This sequence joins TRBV24-1 and TRBJ2-5; TRBD2 matches at 13 bases. The CDR3 spans 16 residues. The junction had 3 bases not matched to a gene; V was cut back by 4 bases and J by 2 bases. Germline V gene lookup returns CDR1 KGHDR and CDR2 SFDVKD. CDR3 in DNA: TGTGCCACCAGTGAAATGACTAGCGGGGGGCAAGAGACCCAGTACTTC. Protein: CATSEMTSGGQETQYF.

The V and J genes are TRBV6-2 or TRBV6-3 and TRBJ2-1; tentatively, D is TRBD2 (6 bases). Germline V gene data show CDR1 as MNHEY and CDR2 as SVGEGT. The CDR3 loop spans 12 amino acids. V gave up 8 bases and J gave up 9 bases, with 14 bases separating them. CDR3 DNA sequence: TGTGCCAGCTTCGGGACTCCCTTTGAGCAGTTCTTC. Translation: CASFGTPFEQFF.

At least ten counts were recorded for this clonotype. This rearrangement joins TRBV28 to TRBJ2-3; D may be TRBD1 (6 bases). CDR3 length: 15 residues. The germline V gene encodes CDR1 MDHEN and CDR2 SYDVKM. The V gene lost 7 bases and the J gene lost 6 bases, with 20 bases spanning the gap. For the CDR3, the DNA is TGTGCCAGCAACCCGGGACATTCATCGTCCGATACGCAGTATTTT. Encoded protein: CASNPGHSSSDTQYF.

This clonotype was observed at least ten times. The rearrangement links TRBV20-1 to TRBJ1-4; D is possibly TRBD1 (5 bases). CDR1 is DFQATT and CDR2 is SNEGSKA in the germline V gene (reference sequence). The ends were cut back, 3 bases at V and 9 bases at J, with 11 bases in the middle. The CDR3 consists of 12 residues. The CDR3 DNA is TGCAGTGCTAGCGCGGGACCTAAAAAACTGTTTTTT. It translates to CSASAGPKKLFF.

This clonotype came up many times. The chain carries TRBV3-1 and TRBJ2-7, with TRBD1 identical over 10 bases. The CDR3 consists of 16 residues. Germline values: CDR1 LGHDT, CDR2 YNNKEL (reference sequence). The J segment lost 3 bases and the V segment lost 1 base, leaving 6 bases of the junction unmatched. CDR3 in amino acids: CASSQGLTGGLYEQYF. The CDR3 nucleotides read TGTGCCAGCAGCCAAGGTCTGACAGGGGGCCTCTACGAGCAGTACTTC.

This sequence joins TRBV9 and TRBJ1-2, with no clear D. Trimming removed 0 bases at V and 0 bases at J, with 9 bases between. Germline lookup yields CDR1 SGDLS and CDR2 YYNGEE. The CDR3 is 15 residues long. The CDR3 loop reads CASSVAQLANYGYTF. Here the CDR3 DNA reads TGTGCCAGCAGCGTAGCACAGCTAGCTAACTATGGCTACACCTTC.

There are many counts of this clonotype. The chain couples TRBV10-3 to TRBJ2-7; 7 nucleotides line up with TRBD1. The CDR3 is 11 amino acids. The ends lost 9 bases at V and 4 bases at J; junction bases unmatched: 3. Per germline, CDR1 ENHRY and CDR2 SYGVKD. CDR3 residues: CAISGGYEQYF. The CDR3 bases are TGTGCCATATCAGGGGGTTACGAGCAGTACTTC.